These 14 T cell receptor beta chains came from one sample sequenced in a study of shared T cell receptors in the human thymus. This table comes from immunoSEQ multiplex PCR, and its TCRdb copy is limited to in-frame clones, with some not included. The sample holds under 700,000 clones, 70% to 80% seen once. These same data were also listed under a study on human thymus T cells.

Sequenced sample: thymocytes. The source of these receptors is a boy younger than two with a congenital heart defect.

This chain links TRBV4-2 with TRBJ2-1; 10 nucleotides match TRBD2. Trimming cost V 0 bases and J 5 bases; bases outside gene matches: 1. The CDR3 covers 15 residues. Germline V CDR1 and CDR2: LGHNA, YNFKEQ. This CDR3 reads CASSQEGTSDNEQFF. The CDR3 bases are TGTGCCAGCAGCCAAGAGGGGACTAGCGACAATGAGCAGTTCTTC.

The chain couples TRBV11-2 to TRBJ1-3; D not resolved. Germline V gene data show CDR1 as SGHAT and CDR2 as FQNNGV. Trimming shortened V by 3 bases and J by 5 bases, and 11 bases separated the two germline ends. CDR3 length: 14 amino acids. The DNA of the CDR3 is TGTGCCAGCAGCTTTACAGAAGGCCGAAACACCATATATTTT. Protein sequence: CASSFTEGRNTIYF.

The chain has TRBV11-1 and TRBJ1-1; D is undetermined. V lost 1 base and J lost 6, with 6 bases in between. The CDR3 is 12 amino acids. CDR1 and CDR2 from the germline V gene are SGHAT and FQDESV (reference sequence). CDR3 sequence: CASSLVRAEAFF. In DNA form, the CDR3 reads TGTGCCAGCAGCTTAGTGAGAGCTGAAGCTTTCTTT.

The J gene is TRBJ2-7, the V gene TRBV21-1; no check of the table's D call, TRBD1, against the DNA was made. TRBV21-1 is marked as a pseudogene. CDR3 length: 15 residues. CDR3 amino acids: CASSKKSTGLYEQYF. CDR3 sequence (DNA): TGTGCCAGCAGCAAAAAGTCGACAGGGCTCTACGAGCAGTACTTC.

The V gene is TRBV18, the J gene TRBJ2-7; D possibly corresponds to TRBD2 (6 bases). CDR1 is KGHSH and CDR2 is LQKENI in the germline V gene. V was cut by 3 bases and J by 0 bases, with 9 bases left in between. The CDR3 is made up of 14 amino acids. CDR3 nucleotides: TGTGCCAGCTCACCTGGCGGGATCTCCTACGAGCAGTACTTC. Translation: CASSPGGISYEQYF. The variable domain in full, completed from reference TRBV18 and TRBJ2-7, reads NAGVMQNPRHLVRRRGQEARLRCSPMKGHSHVYWYRQLPEEGLKFMVYLQKENIIDESGMPKERFSAEFPKEGPSILRIQQVVRGDSAAYFCASSPGGISYEQYFGPGTRLTVT.

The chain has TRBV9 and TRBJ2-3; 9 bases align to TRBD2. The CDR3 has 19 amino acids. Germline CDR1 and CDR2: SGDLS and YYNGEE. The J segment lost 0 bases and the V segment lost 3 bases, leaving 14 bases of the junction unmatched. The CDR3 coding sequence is TGTGCCAGCAGCGATCCGGAAGCGGGAGGATCTACAAGCACAGATACGCAGTATTTT. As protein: CASSDPEAGGSTSTDTQYF.

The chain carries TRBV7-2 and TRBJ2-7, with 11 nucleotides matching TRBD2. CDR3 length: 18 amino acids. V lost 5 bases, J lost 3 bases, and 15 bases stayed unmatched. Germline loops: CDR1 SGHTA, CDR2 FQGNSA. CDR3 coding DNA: TGTGCCAGCAGCGCCCTGGGTGAGGTTAGCGGGAGGGACTACGAGCAGTACTTC. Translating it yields CASSALGEVSGRDYEQYF.

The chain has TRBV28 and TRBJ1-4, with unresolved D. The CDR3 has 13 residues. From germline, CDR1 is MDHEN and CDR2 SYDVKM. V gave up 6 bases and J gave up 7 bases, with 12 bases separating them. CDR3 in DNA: TGTGCCAGCAGCCCCATGGCGGGTGAAAAACTGTTTTTT. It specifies CASSPMAGEKLFF.

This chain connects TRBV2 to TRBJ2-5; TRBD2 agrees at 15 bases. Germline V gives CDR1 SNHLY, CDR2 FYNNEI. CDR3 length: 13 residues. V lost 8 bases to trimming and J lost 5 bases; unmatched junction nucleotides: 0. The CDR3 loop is CASGTSGRETQYF. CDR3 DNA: TGTGCCAGCGGGACTAGCGGGAGGGAGACCCAGTACTTC.

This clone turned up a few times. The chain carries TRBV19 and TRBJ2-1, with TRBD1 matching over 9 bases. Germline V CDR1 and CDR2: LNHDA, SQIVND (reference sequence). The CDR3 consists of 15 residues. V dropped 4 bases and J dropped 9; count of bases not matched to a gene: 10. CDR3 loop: CASSRTGVLESEQFF. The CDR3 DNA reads TGTGCCAGTAGTAGGACAGGGGTCCTAGAAAGTGAGCAGTTCTTC. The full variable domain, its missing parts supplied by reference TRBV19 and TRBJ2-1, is DGGITQSPKYLFRKEGQNVTLSCEQNLNHDAMYWYRQDPGQGLRLIYYSQIVNDFQKGDIAEGYSVSREKKESFPLTVTSAQKNPTAFYLCASSRTGVLESEQFFGPGTRLTVL.

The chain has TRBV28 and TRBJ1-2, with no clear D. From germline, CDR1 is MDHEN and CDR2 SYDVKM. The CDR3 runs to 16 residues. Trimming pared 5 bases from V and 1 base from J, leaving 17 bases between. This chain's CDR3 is CASSRRGQNNNYGYTF. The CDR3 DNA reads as TGTGCCAGCAGTCGCCGCGGGCAGAATAATAACTATGGCTACACCTTC.

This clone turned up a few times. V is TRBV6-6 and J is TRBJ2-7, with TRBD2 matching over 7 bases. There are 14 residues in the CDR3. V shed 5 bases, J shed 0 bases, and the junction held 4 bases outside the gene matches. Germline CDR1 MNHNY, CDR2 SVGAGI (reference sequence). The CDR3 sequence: CASSRTSASYEQYF. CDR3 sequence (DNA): TGTGCCAGCAGTCGCACTAGCGCCTCCTACGAGCAGTACTTC.

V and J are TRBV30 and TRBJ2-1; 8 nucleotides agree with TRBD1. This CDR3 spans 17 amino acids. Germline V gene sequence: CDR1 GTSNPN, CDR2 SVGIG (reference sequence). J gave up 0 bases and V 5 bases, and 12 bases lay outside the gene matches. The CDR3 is CAWRTGIRASSYNEQFF. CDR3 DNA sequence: TGTGCCTGGCGGACAGGGATTCGGGCAAGCTCCTACAATGAGCAGTTCTTC.

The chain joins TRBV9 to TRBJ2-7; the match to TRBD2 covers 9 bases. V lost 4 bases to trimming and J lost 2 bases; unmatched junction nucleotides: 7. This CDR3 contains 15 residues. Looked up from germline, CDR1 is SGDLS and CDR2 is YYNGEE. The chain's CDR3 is CASSPSGDPPYEQYF. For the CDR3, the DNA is TGTGCCAGCAGCCCTAGCGGGGACCCGCCCTACGAGCAGTACTTC.